This paragraph reports one T cell receptor (beta chain). Its antigen is unidentified. This sample was taken from a study of cytomegalovirus exposure and HLA in healthy donors. The study, taken as a whole, reports: Later, TCR association rates were found to vary by HLA locus, highest for DRB1 and lowest for HLA-C.

With 60 Vbeta and 13 Jbeta primers, the PCR was carried out. Profiling relied on immunoSEQ multiplex PCR, and the TCRdb table lists in-frame clones only, not all of them. The profile shows around 120,000 clones, around four fifths of them singletons. Trimming took 3 bases from V and 2 from J, leaving 11 bases between them. The CDR3 is 16 residues long. Germline CDR1 and CDR2: MGHDK and SYGVNS. The chain joins TRBV25-1 to TRBJ2-6, with a tentative D call TRBD2 (5 bases). This clonotype originated in a boy between 2 and 10 years old in good health and CMV-seronegative. Sequenced: PBMCs. The CDR3 reads CASSERETTGANVLTF. Written as DNA, the CDR3 is TGTGCCAGCAGTGAGAGGGAAACTACTGGGGCCAACGTCCTGACTTTC.